This T cell receptor beta chain was obtained from a study of T cell repertoires in cytomegalovirus infection. Study-level background: Matching HLA type, along with CMV infection, was indicated by public TCR beta signatures. Study results and limitations: CMV-specific HLA-C-restricted TCR beta clonotypes dominated the ex vivo response. Carriers of CMV and the relevant HLA type were discriminated by public TCR beta frequency.

V gave up 6 bases and J gave up 0 bases, with 11 bases separating them. CDR3 length: 14 residues. TCRdb reprocessed the reads via MiXCR and lists one record per CDR3 protein. Of some 300,000 distinct CDR3 sequences in the sample, roughly 16% were seen once. This clonotype has ten or more counts. The target antigen is unknown. The sample taken for sequencing was PBMCs. This rearrangement joins TRBV12-3 or TRBV12-4 to TRBJ1-1; D possibly corresponds to TRBD1 (6 bases). The receptor was isolated from a human donor in good health (CMV status not recorded). Some clones in this sample may be carry-over from other donors' samples. DNA for the CDR3: TGTGCCAGCAGATCACAGGGATTGAACACTGAAGCTTTCTTT. It codes for CASRSQGLNTEAFF.